This T cell receptor beta chain was captured by sequencing in a study of blood T cell repertoires in COVID-19. Study-level background: Acute and convalescent COVID-19 specimens originated in the United States, Italy and Spain. In each case, the material was cDNA or gDNA derived from T cells, B-cell-depleted T cells, or PBMCs.

As processed by the authors: Amplification of reference gene primers was used by the study to estimate nucleated cell counts. Sequencing was performed with immunoSEQ multiplex PCR; in TCRdb, only in-frame clones are kept and a portion is missing. That table gives V, J and clone size, and the DNA gave D and trimming. This sample has tens of thousands of clones, with 77% found just once. Germline V CDR1 and CDR2: SGHDT, YYEEEE. Trimming took 4 bases from V and 7 from J, leaving 17 bases between them. The CDR3 consists of 14 residues. The V call is TRBV5-6, the J call TRBJ1-2; TRBD1 might be the D (5 bases). The sequenced material came from peripheral blood. The TCR comes from a woman in her seventies with active or convalescent COVID-19. The CDR3 nucleotides read TGTGCCAGCAGCGTCCCGGCCAGGGCTAGTGGCTACACCTTC. Translated, it gives CASSVPARASGYTF.